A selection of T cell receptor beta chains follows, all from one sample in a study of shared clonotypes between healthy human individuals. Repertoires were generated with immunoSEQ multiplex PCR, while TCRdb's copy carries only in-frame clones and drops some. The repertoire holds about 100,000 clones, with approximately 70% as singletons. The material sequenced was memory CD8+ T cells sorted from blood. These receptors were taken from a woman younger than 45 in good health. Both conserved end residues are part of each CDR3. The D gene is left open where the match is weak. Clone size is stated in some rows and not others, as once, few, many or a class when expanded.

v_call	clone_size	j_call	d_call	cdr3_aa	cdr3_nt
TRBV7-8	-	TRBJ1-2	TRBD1	CASSLGLGRGYGYTF	TGTGCCAGCAGCTTAGGACTGGGCAGGGGGTATGGCTACACCTTC
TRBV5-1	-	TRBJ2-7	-	CASSLDGGPYEQYF	TGCGCCAGCAGCTTGGATGGGGGTCCCTACGAGCAGTACTTC
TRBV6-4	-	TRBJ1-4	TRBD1	CASSEGTGGEKLFF	TGTGCCAGCAGTGAAGGGACAGGGGGTGAAAAACTGTTTTTT
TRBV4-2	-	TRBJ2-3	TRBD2	CASSLLTSGQADTQYF	TGTGCCAGCAGCCTTCTAACTAGCGGTCAGGCAGATACGCAGTATTTT
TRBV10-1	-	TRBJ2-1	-	CASSEGDSYNEQFF	TGCGCCAGCAGTGAGGGCGATTCCTACAATGAGCAGTTCTTC
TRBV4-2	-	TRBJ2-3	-	CASSQEGPGRATDTQYF	TGTGCCAGCAGCCAAGAGGGTCCCGGAAGGGCCACAGATACGCAGTATTTT
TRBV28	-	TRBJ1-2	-	CASSFQALEPNYGYTF	TGTGCCAGCAGTTTTCAGGCACTTGAACCCAACTATGGCTACACCTTC
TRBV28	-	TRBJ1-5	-	CASSDSLNQPQHF	TGTGCCAGCAGTGACAGTCTCAATCAGCCCCAGCATTTT
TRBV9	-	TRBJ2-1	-	CASSGDNYNEQFF	TGTGCCAGCAGCGGGGACAACTACAATGAGCAGTTCTTC
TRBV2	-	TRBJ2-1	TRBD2	CASGLAGGYNEQFF	TGTGCCAGCGGTCTAGCGGGAGGGTACAATGAGCAGTTCTTC
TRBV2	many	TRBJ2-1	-	CASGIMSRSSYNEQFF	TGTGCCAGCGGTATCATGAGCCGGAGCTCCTACAATGAGCAGTTCTTC
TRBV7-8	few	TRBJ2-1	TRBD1	CASSRTGQGSVDEQFF	TGTGCCAGCAGCAGAACGGGACAGGGGAGCGTAGATGAGCAGTTCTTC
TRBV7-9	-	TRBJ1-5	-	CASSSDAQPQHF	TGTGCCAGCAGCTCCGACGCTCAGCCCCAGCATTTT
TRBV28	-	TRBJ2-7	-	CASSFGSYEQYF	TGTGCCAGCAGTTTTGGCTCCTACGAGCAGTACTTC
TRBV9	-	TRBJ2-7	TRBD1	CASSVGGTGTEEQYF	TGTGCCAGCAGCGTAGGTGGGACAGGGACTGAGGAGCAGTACTTC
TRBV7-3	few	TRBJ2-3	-	CASSPQGWDTDTQYF	TGTGCCAGCAGCCCGCAGGGATGGGACACAGATACGCAGTATTTT
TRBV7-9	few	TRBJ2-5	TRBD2	CASSTREGVGQETQYF	TGTGCCAGCAGCACCCGGGAGGGTGTGGGCCAAGAGACCCAGTACTTC
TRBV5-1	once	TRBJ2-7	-	CASSSTFSYEQYF	TGCGCCAGCAGCTCAACCTTCTCCTACGAGCAGTACTTC
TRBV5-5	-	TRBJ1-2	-	CASSPETGRVDYGYTF	TGTGCCAGCAGCCCCGAGACGGGGCGGGTTGACTATGGCTACACCTTC
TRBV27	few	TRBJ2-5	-	CASSLNGETQYF	TGTGCCAGCAGTTTAAACGGGGAGACCCAGTACTTC
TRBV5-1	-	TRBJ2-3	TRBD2	CASSWGGSLLDTQYF	TGCGCCAGCAGCTGGGGCGGGAGCTTGTTGGATACGCAGTATTTT
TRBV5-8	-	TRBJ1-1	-	CASSPFLEAFF	TGTGCCAGCAGCCCGTTCCTTGAAGCTTTCTTT
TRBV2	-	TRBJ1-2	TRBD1	CASNLGQGGVYGYTF	TGTGCCAGCAACCTGGGACAGGGGGGAGTTTATGGCTACACCTTC
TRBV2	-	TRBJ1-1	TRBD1	CASSDHRGHTEAFF	TGTGCCAGCAGTGACCACAGGGGGCACACTGAAGCTTTCTTT
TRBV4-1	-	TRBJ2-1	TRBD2	CASSQDLVAGRNEQFF	TGCGCCAGCAGCCAAGATTTGGTAGCGGGCAGAAATGAGCAGTTCTTC
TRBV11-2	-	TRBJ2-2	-	CASSLSIFKGHTGELFF	TGTGCCAGCAGCTTAAGCATTTTTAAGGGCCACACCGGGGAGCTGTTTTTT
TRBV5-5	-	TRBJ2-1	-	CASSLEVLLSSYNEQFF	TGTGCCAGCAGCTTGGAGGTCCTACTGAGCTCCTACAATGAGCAGTTCTTC
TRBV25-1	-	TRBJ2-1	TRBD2	CASIAGGLNEQFF	TGTGCCAGCATCGCGGGAGGGCTAAATGAGCAGTTCTTC
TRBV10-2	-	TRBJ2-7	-	CASSESGRASEQYF	TGCGCCAGCAGTGAGTCGGGCAGGGCTAGCGAGCAGTACTTC
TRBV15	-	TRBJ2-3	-	CATSRDLGVGDTQYF	TGTGCCACCAGCAGAGATCTAGGGGTAGGAGATACGCAGTATTTT
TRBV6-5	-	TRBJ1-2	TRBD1	CASSPTGETNYCYTF	TGTGCCAGCAGTCCGACAGGGGAAACTAACTATTGCTACACCTTC
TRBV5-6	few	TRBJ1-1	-	CASSAFYGLTEAFF	TGTGCCAGCAGCGCATTTTACGGGCTCACTGAAGCTTTCTTT
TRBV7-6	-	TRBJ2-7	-	CASSLAENEQYF	TGTGCCAGCAGCTTAGCGGAGAACGAGCAGTACTTC
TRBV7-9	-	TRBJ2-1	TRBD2	CASSPGGGNEQFF	TGTGCCAGCAGCCCCGGGGGGGGAAATGAGCAGTTCTTC
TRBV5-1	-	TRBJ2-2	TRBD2	CASSHGLVKGTGELFF	TGCGCCAGCAGCCATGGACTAGTTAAAGGGACCGGGGAGCTGTTTTTT
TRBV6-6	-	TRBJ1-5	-	CASSYFGGDQPQHF	TGTGCCAGCAGTTACTTCGGGGGTGATCAGCCCCAGCATTTT
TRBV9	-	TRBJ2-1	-	CASSVGSGSSYNEQFF	TGTGCCAGCAGCGTAGGCAGCGGCAGCTCCTACAATGAGCAGTTCTTC
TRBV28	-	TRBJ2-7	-	CASSLVQGISSYEQYF	TGTGCCAGCAGTTTAGTTCAGGGGATTAGCTCCTACGAGCAGTACTTC
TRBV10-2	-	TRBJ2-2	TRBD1	CASGGQGAGELFF	TGCGCCAGCGGAGGACAGGGGGCCGGGGAGCTGTTTTTT
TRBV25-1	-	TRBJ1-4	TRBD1	CASSDPRRDSNEKLFF	TGTGCCAGCAGTGATCCGCGGAGGGACAGTAATGAAAAACTGTTTTTT
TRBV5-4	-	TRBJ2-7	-	CASSTVYEQYF	TGTGCCAGCAGCACGGTCTACGAGCAGTACTTC
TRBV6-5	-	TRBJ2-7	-	CASSYAGGRNEQYF	TGTGCCAGCAGTTACGCCGGGGGAAGGAACGAGCAGTACTTC